The 28 T cell receptor beta chains presented below share a single source sample, sequenced in a study of T cell changes during pregnancy in multiple sclerosis. This table comes from immunoSEQ multiplex PCR, and its TCRdb copy is limited to in-frame clones, with some not included. Of about 81,000 clones in the sample, 93% were seen once. This material consisted of peripheral blood, taken in the third trimester of pregnancy. The origin of the receptors is a female donor in good health, enrolled as a control in a pregnancy study.

This clone was seen a single time. The rearrangement joins TRBV19 to TRBJ1-5; D gene uncertain. Germline CDR1 is LNHDA and CDR2 is SQIVND (reference sequence). There are 14 residues in the CDR3. The V gene lost 6 bases and the J gene lost 0 bases, with 9 bases spanning the gap. The CDR3 DNA reads TGTGCCAGTAGCGGAGGGTTTAGCAATCAGCCCCAGCATTTT. It yields the protein CASSGGFSNQPQHF.

The chain recombines TRBV12-5 with TRBJ2-1, with D possibly matching TRBD2 (6 bases). V lost 2 bases, J lost 4 bases, and 12 bases lay in between. The CDR3 is 15 amino acids. Germline V gene sequence: CDR1 LGHNT, CDR2 FRNRAP. The CDR3 DNA reads TGTGCTAGTGGTTTGCACGGGAGTAGGTACAATGAGCAGTTCTTC. This sequence encodes CASGLHGSRYNEQFF. Using reference TRBV12-5 and TRBJ2-1 for the parts outside the CDR3, the full variable domain is DARVTQTPRHKVTEMGQEVTMRCQPILGHNTVFWYRQTMMQGLELLAYFRNRAPLDDSGMPKDRFSAEMPDATLATLKIQPSEPRDSAVYFCASGLHGSRYNEQFFGPGTRLTVL.

The chain combines TRBV25-1 with TRBJ2-1; 7 bases fit TRBD1. Germline trimming cut 4 bases from V and 1 base from J; bases unmatched to any gene: 1. Germline lookup yields CDR1 MGHDK and CDR2 SYGVNS. This CDR3 is built from 14 residues. CDR3 amino acids: CASSGQGSYNEQFF. The CDR3 DNA follows: TGTGCCAGCAGTGGACAGGGTTCCTACAATGAGCAGTTCTTC.

This chain joins TRBV7-9 and TRBJ2-7; tentatively, D is TRBD1 (5 bases). The CDR3 covers 13 residues. Germline V gene sequence: CDR1 SEHNR, CDR2 FQNEAQ (reference sequence). The V end was cut by 5 bases, the J end by 3 bases, with 11 bases between. The CDR3 reads CASSVGPLYEQYF. The CDR3 region has the DNA TGTGCCAGCAGCGTGGGGCCACTCTACGAGCAGTACTTC.

The V gene is TRBV5-6, the J gene TRBJ1-1; a possible D gene is TRBD1 (6 bases). The CDR3 is made up of 13 amino acids. Deletions cut 1 base from V and 11 bases from J, with 15 bases between. The germline gives CDR1 SGHDT, CDR2 YYEEEE. The CDR3 DNA follows: TGTGCCAGCAGCTTGAGGGGGGGCTGGGATGCTTTCTTT. It encodes CASSLRGGWDAFF.

The chain uses TRBV2 and TRBJ2-1; 10 bases match TRBD2. V shed 3 bases and J 6 bases; nucleotides not matched to a gene: 8. Germline V lookup: CDR1 SNHLY, CDR2 FYNNEI. The CDR3 consists of 16 residues. In DNA form, the CDR3 reads TGTGCCAGCAGTGAGTTTTTAGCGGGAGGTTCCAATGAGCAGTTCTTC. It encodes CASSEFLAGGSNEQFF. The variable domain in full, with the rest retrieved from reference TRBV2 and TRBJ2-1, is EPEVTQTPSHQVTQMGQEVILRCVPISNHLYFYWYRQILGQKVEFLVSFYNNEISEKSEIFDDQFSVERPDGSNFTLKIRSTKLEDSAMYFCASSEFLAGGSNEQFFGPGTRLTVL.

The chain is built from TRBV5-4 and TRBJ2-5; tentatively, D is TRBD1 (6 bases). CDR3 size: 15 residues. Deletions cut 0 bases from V and 5 bases from J, with 14 bases between. Per the germline V gene, CDR1 is SGHNT and CDR2 is YYREEE (reference sequence). As DNA, the CDR3 is TGTGCCAGCAGCTTGGAGGGGGACGTGGGGGAGACCCAGTACTTC. Residues: CASSLEGDVGETQYF. Full variable domain (missing parts from reference TRBV5-4 and TRBJ2-5): ETGVTQSPTHLIKTRGQQVTLRCSSQSGHNTVSWYQQALGQGPQFIFQYYREEENGRGNFPPRFSGLQFPNYSSELNVNALELDDSALYLCASSLEGDVGETQYFGPGTRLLVL.

The genes are TRBV6-1 and TRBJ2-4, with D possibly being TRBD2 (6 bases). Germline-derived CDR1 and CDR2 are MNHNS and SASEGT. V lost 5 bases, J lost 6 bases, and 17 bases lay in between. There are 15 residues in the CDR3. CDR3 nucleotide sequence: TGTGCCAGCAGTCCAGACTGGAGGGGCCTAAACATTCAGTACTTC. Its protein product is CASSPDWRGLNIQYF.

This chain connects TRBV6-5 to TRBJ2-7; 7 bases align to TRBD1. The length of the CDR3 is 14 residues. Trimming cost V 6 bases and J 1 base; bases outside gene matches: 6. The germline V gene encodes CDR1 MNHEY and CDR2 SVGAGI. In DNA form, the CDR3 reads TGTGCCAGCAGGAGTTACAGGGGATCCTACGAGCAGTACTTC. The encoded protein is CASRSYRGSYEQYF.

This clone was recorded only once. The chain combines TRBV28 with TRBJ2-7; 9 bases match TRBD1. The CDR3 consists of 15 residues. The ends lost 5 bases at V and 5 bases at J; junction bases unmatched: 10. Germline values: CDR1 MDHEN, CDR2 SYDVKM. The CDR3 protein is CASSPPTGGIDEQYF. Here the CDR3 DNA reads TGTGCCAGCAGTCCACCGACAGGGGGAATCGACGAGCAGTACTTC. The full variable domain, completed using reference TRBV28 and TRBJ2-7, is DVKVTQSSRYLVKRTGEKVFLECVQDMDHENMFWYRQDPGLGLRLIYFSYDVKMKEKGDIPEGYSVSREKKERFSLILESASTNQTSMYLCASSPPTGGIDEQYFGPGTRLTVT.

The chain carries TRBV4-1 and TRBJ2-1; weak D call: TRBD1 (5 bases). Germline V gene lookup returns CDR1 MGHRA and CDR2 YSYEKL. CDR3 length: 17 residues. The germline V and J ends were trimmed by 1 base and 0 bases, with 13 bases remaining between them. The CDR3 region is CASSQGGRASSYNEQFF. The CDR3 DNA reads TGCGCCAGCAGCCAAGGGGGCAGGGCGAGCTCCTACAATGAGCAGTTCTTC.

The chain recombines TRBV5-1 with TRBJ2-7, with unresolved D. The CDR3 loop spans 13 amino acids. Germline-derived CDR1 and CDR2 are SGHRS and YFSETQ. The V and J ends lost 3 bases and 2 bases respectively, with 9 bases between them. The CDR3 sequence is CASSSFFAYEQYF. The CDR3 nucleotides read TGCGCCAGCAGCTCCTTTTTCGCCTACGAGCAGTACTTC.

This chain joins TRBV28 and TRBJ1-5; TRBD1 matches at 7 bases. CDR3 length: 13 residues. Losses at the gene ends were 4 bases for V and 4 bases for J; bases not matched to a gene: 1. Germline V gene data show CDR1 as MDHEN and CDR2 as SYDVKM. The chain's CDR3 is CASSSGGNQPQHF. CDR3 nucleotide sequence: TGTGCCAGCAGTTCAGGGGGGAATCAGCCCCAGCATTTT. Combining the CDR3 with reference TRBV28 and TRBJ1-5 gives the whole variable domain DVKVTQSSRYLVKRTGEKVFLECVQDMDHENMFWYRQDPGLGLRLIYFSYDVKMKEKGDIPEGYSVSREKKERFSLILESASTNQTSMYLCASSSGGNQPQHFGDGTRLSIL.

The V call is TRBV12-2, the J call TRBJ1-5; the table's D call TRBD1 went unverified against the DNA. TRBV12-2 is described as a pseudogene. This CDR3 is built from 19 residues. Here the CDR3 DNA reads TGTGCAAGTCGCTCGCCGGAGGTCGTAGGGACAGTAAGGAATCAGCCCCAGCATTTT. This gives the protein CASRSPEVVGTVRNQPQHF.

The rearrangement links TRBV28 to TRBJ2-7; 11 bases fit TRBD2. The junction had 6 bases not matched to a gene; V was cut back by 2 bases and J by 3 bases. Germline V gene lookup returns CDR1 MDHEN and CDR2 SYDVKM. The CDR3 is 16 residues long. This chain's CDR3 is CASSLEGLAVGYEQYF. In DNA form, the CDR3 reads TGTGCCAGCAGTTTAGAGGGACTAGCGGTAGGCTACGAGCAGTACTTC.

The chain employs TRBV6-5 and TRBJ2-3; possibly TRBD2 for D (6 bases). Between the trimmed V and J ends, which lost 0 bases and 2 bases, there was a span of 12 bases. The CDR3 is 16 amino acids. Germline V gene data show CDR1 as MNHEY and CDR2 as SVGAGI. The CDR3 here is CASSYSSEGPTDTQYF. Written as DNA, the CDR3 is TGTGCCAGCAGTTACTCTTCGGAGGGCCCCACAGATACGCAGTATTTT.

This clone was recorded only once. This chain connects TRBV6-5 to TRBJ1-2, with TRBD1 matching over 7 bases. Trimming removed 5 bases from V and 4 bases from J; junction bases left unmatched: 7. The CDR3 has 14 residues. Germline CDR1 and CDR2: MNHEY and SVGAGI. The CDR3, as DNA: TGTGCCAGCAGTCCCCCGGGACAGACCTATGGCTACACCTTC. It specifies CASSPPGQTYGYTF.

The genes are TRBV4-2 and TRBJ2-6; a possible D gene is TRBD1 (6 bases). The CDR3 runs to 17 residues. V shed 3 bases and J shed 0 bases, with 12 bases lying between them. The germline CDR1 and CDR2 sequences are LGHNA and YNFKEQ. The CDR3 region is CASSQGRGSSGANVLTF. The CDR3 nucleotides read TGTGCCAGCAGCCAGGGCAGGGGAAGCTCTGGGGCCAACGTCCTGACTTTC.

In its sample, this clone was seen a few times. The J gene is TRBJ2-3, the V gene TRBV7-9; 9 bases align to TRBD2. This CDR3 is 16 amino acids long. Germline loops: CDR1 SEHNR, CDR2 FQNEAQ (reference sequence). The V and J ends lost 3 bases and 2 bases, in that order; junction bases with no gene match: 6. DNA of the CDR3: TGTGCCAGCAGCTTTGGTAGCGGGAGAGCCACAGATACGCAGTATTTT. Translation gives CASSFGSGRATDTQYF.

The V and J genes are TRBV18 and TRBJ2-5; the match to TRBD2 covers 9 bases. The CDR3 spans 15 residues. The V gene end was trimmed by 4 bases and the J gene end by 5 bases; junction bases not matched to a gene: 8. Germline V gene data show CDR1 as KGHSH and CDR2 as LQKENI. CDR3 nucleotides: TGTGCCAGCTCACATTTAGCGGGAGCCAGGGAGACCCAGTACTTC. Protein product: CASSHLAGARETQYF.

J is TRBJ1-4 and V is TRBV2; weak D call: TRBD1 (5 bases). The CDR3 runs to 12 residues. The germline V gene has CDR1 SNHLY and CDR2 FYNNEI. V was trimmed by 3 bases and J by 10 bases, leaving 9 bases between them. CDR3 bases: TGTGCCAGCAGTGACCCGGGGGGAAAACTGTTTTTT. The encoded protein is CASSDPGGKLFF.

The V call is TRBV27, the J call TRBJ2-2; D is uncertain. The CDR3 covers 14 residues. The V end was cut by 5 bases, the J end by 0 bases, with 7 bases between. The germline CDR1 and CDR2 sequences are MNHEY and SMNVEV (reference sequence). The CDR3 loop is CASSLTTNTGELFF. The CDR3 DNA is TGTGCCAGCAGTCTAACTACGAACACCGGGGAGCTGTTTTTT.

The V and J genes are TRBV6-4 and TRBJ2-2; D gene ambiguous. The germline gives CDR1 MRHNA, CDR2 SNTAGT. Trimming cost V 0 bases and J 4 bases, with 6 bases left between them. The CDR3 length is 14 residues. This CDR3 reads CASSDSSGTGELFF. For the CDR3, the DNA is TGTGCCAGCAGTGACTCCTCGGGCACCGGGGAGCTGTTTTTT.

CDR3 residues: CAFGGARDTQYF. CDR3 DNA: TGTGCCTTCGGGGGGGCCCGAGATACGCAGTATTTT. The V call is TRBV2, the J call TRBJ2-3, with 8 bases lining up with TRBD2. V gave up 11 bases and J gave up 5 bases; unmatched junction bases: 6. Germline CDR1 reads SNHLY; CDR2 reads FYNNEI. The CDR3 has 12 residues.

The V and J genes are TRBV11-3 and TRBJ2-1; perhaps TRBD1 as D (5 bases). Germline V lookup: CDR1 SGHNT, CDR2 YENEEA. The CDR3 totals 15 residues. V was pared by 0 bases and J by 5 bases, with 11 bases between. CDR3 region: CASSLDYSQDNEQFF. The CDR3 bases are TGTGCCAGCAGCTTAGATTATTCACAGGACAATGAGCAGTTCTTC.

The chain carries TRBV27 and TRBJ2-3, with TRBD1 matching 8 bases. There are 15 residues in the CDR3. Losses at the gene ends were 6 bases for V and 4 bases for J; bases not matched to a gene: 9. Germline V CDR1 and CDR2: MNHEY, SMNVEV (reference sequence). The CDR3 loop is CASRSDQGAADTQYF. The CDR3 DNA sequence: TGTGCCAGCAGATCGGATCAGGGGGCAGCAGATACGCAGTATTTT.

Only one count was recorded for this clone. The chain couples TRBV12-5 to TRBJ2-3; the match to TRBD2 covers 8 bases. The CDR3 extends over 13 amino acids. Germline V gene data show CDR1 as LGHNT and CDR2 as FRNRAP. V lost 3 bases, J lost 4 bases, and 0 bases stayed unmatched. The CDR3, as DNA: TGTGCTAGTGGTTTCGGGGGGGCAGATACGCAGTATTTT. This codes for CASGFGGADTQYF.

The chain is built from TRBV5-1 and TRBJ2-7; the match to TRBD1 covers 12 bases. Germline V gene data show CDR1 as SGHRS and CDR2 as YFSETQ. This CDR3 is built from 15 residues. The V gene end was trimmed by 2 bases and the J gene end by 5 bases; junction bases not matched to a gene: 5. For the CDR3, the DNA is TGCGCCAGCAGCTTCATGGGGACAGGGGGCAACGAGCAGTACTTC. Translation gives CASSFMGTGGNEQYF.